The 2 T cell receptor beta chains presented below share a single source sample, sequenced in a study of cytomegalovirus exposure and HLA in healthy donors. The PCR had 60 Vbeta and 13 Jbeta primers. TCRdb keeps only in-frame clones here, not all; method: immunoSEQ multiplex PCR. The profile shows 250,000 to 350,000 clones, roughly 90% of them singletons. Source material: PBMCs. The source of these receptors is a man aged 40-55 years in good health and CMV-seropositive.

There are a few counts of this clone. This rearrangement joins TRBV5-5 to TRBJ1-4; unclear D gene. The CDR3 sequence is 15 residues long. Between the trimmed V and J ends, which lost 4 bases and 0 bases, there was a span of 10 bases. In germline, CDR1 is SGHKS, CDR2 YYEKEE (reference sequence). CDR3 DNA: TGTGCCAGCAGCGACTACACAGCAACTAATGAAAAACTGTTTTTT. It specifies CASSDYTATNEKLFF.

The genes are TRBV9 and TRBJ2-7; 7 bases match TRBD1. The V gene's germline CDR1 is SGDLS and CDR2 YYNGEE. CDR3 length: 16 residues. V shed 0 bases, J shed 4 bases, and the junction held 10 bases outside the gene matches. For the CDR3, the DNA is TGTGCCAGCAGCGTAGCCGGGACAGCAATCTTGTACGAGCAGTACTTC. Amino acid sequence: CASSVAGTAILYEQYF. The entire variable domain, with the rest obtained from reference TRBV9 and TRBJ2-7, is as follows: DSGVTQTPKHLITATGQRVTLRCSPRSGDLSVYWYQQSLDQGLQFLIQYYNGEERAKGNILERFSAQQFPDLHSELNLSSLELGDSALYFCASSVAGTAILYEQYFGPGTRLTVT.